This T cell receptor (beta chain) was recorded in a study of T cell changes during pregnancy in multiple sclerosis. The repertoire was sequenced with immunoSEQ multiplex PCR; TCRdb's copy has only in-frame clones and lacks some. The data hold some 17,000 clones, with roughly 90% observed a single time. The CDR3 is made up of 18 amino acids. V was cut by 5 bases and J by 6 bases, with 25 bases left in between. CDR1 SEHNR and CDR2 FQNEAQ come from the germline V gene (reference sequence). The chain combines TRBV7-9 with TRBJ2-2, with a possible D match to TRBD1 (6 bases). The sequence was collected from a female donor in good health, enrolled as a control in a pregnancy study. The material was CD8+ T cells from peripheral blood mononuclear cells, obtained after pregnancy. CDR3 sequence reads: CASSAKSPRGGLAGELFF. The CDR3 nucleotides are TGTGCCAGCAGCGCAAAATCCCCGCGAGGGGGTTTGGCCGGGGAGCTGTTTTTT.